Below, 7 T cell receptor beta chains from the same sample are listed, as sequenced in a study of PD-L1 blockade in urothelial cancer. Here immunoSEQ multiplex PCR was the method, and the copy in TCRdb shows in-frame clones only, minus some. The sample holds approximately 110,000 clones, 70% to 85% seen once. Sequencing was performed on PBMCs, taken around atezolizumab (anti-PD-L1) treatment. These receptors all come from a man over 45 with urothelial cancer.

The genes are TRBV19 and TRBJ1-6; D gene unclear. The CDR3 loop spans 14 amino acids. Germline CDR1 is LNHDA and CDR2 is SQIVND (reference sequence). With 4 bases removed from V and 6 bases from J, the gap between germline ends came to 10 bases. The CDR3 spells CASSREWSNSPLHF. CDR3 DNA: TGTGCCAGTAGTAGAGAATGGAGTAATTCACCCCTCCACTTT. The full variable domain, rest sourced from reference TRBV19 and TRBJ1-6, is DGGITQSPKYLFRKEGQNVTLSCEQNLNHDAMYWYRQDPGQGLRLIYYSQIVNDFQKGDIAEGYSVSREKKESFPLTVTSAQKNPTAFYLCASSREWSNSPLHFGNGTRLTVT.

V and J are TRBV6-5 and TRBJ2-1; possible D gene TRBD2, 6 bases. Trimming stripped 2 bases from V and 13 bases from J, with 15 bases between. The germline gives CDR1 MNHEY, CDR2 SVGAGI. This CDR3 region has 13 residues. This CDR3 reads CASSYTRLGAQFF. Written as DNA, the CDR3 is TGTGCCAGCAGTTACACCCGACTAGGGGCCCAGTTCTTC.

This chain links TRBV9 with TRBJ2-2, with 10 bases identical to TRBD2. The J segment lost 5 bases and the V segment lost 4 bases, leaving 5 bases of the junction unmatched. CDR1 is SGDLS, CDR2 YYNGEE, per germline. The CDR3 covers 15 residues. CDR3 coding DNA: TGTGCCAGCAGCTCTAGCGGGAGTTTTACCGGGGAGCTGTTTTTT. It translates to CASSSSGSFTGELFF.

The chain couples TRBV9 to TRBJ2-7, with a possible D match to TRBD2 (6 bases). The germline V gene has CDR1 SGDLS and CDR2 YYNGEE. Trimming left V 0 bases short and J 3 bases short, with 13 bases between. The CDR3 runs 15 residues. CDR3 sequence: CASSVGGEVYYEQYF. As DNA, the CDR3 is TGTGCCAGCAGCGTAGGGGGGGAGGTATACTACGAGCAGTACTTC.

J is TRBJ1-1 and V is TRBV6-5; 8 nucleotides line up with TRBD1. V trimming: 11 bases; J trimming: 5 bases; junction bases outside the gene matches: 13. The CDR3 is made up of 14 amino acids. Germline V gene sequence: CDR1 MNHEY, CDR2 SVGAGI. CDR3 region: CAVSSRGRRTEAFF. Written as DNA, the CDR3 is TGTGCCGTATCCTCCAGGGGGCGCCGGACTGAAGCTTTCTTT.

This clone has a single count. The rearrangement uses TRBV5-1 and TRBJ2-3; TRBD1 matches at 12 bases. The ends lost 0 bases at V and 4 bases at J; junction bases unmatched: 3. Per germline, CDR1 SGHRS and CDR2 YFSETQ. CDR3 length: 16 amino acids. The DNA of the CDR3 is TGCGCCAGCAGCTTGGTGGGACAGGGGGCCTCAGATACGCAGTATTTT. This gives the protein CASSLVGQGASDTQYF.

The CDR3 DNA reads TGTGCCAGCAGCACCGGACAGGGGGTCTACGAGCAGTACTTC. Translating gives CASSTGQGVYEQYF. The chain has TRBV28 and TRBJ2-7, with TRBD1 matching over 10 bases. Germline trimming cut 6 bases from V and 3 bases from J; bases unmatched to any gene: 5. The CDR3 covers 14 residues. From germline, CDR1 is MDHEN and CDR2 SYDVKM. Combining the CDR3 with reference TRBV28 and TRBJ2-7 gives the whole variable domain DVKVTQSSRYLVKRTGEKVFLECVQDMDHENMFWYRQDPGLGLRLIYFSYDVKMKEKGDIPEGYSVSREKKERFSLILESASTNQTSMYLCASSTGQGVYEQYFGPGTRLTVT.